These 23 T cell receptor beta chains originate from one sample sequenced in a study of human T cells and chemical hapten exposure. The time point denotes: pre-sensitization, week 0. Treatment noted: therapeutic diphenylcyclopropenone sensitization with weekly scalp DPC. A single record per CDR3 protein comes from TCRdb applying MiXCR to the RACE reads. The repertoire consists of under 200,000 distinct CDR3 sequences, with approximately 29% occurring once and the leading ten covering approximately 3%. Here the sequenced sample was whole blood, taken in connection with sensitization to the hapten diphenylcyclopropenone (DPC). These receptors were taken from a woman in her thirties with alopecia areata. Some clones in this sample may be carry-over from other donors' samples.

The genes are TRBV6-4 and TRBJ1-1; D might be TRBD1 (5 bases). CDR1 MRHNA and CDR2 SNTAGT come from the germline V gene. Trimming shortened V by 6 bases and J by 3 bases, and 14 bases separated the two germline ends. The CDR3 has 14 residues. CDR3 residues: CASSEGAGYTEAFF. For the CDR3, the DNA is TGTGCCAGCAGCGAAGGGGCGGGCTACACTGAAGCTTTCTTT.

V gene TRBV29-1 combines with J gene TRBJ1-2, with D tentatively TRBD1 (5 bases). Germline CDR1 is SQVTM and CDR2 is ANQGSEA. V was shortened by 6 bases and J by 4 bases, with 18 bases between the two germline ends. This CDR3 spans 14 amino acids. CDR3 sequence reads: CSVPGTARGYGYTF. The CDR3 DNA sequence: TGCAGCGTCCCCGGGACGGCACGTGGCTATGGCTACACCTTC.

V and J are TRBV28 and TRBJ1-1; D may be TRBD1 (6 bases). CDR1 is MDHEN and CDR2 is SYDVKM in the germline V gene. The CDR3 is 14 amino acids. V was shortened by 3 bases and J by 1 base, with 9 bases between the two germline ends. The CDR3: CASSFGGPNTEAFF. For the CDR3, the DNA is TGTGCCAGCAGTTTCGGGGGCCCGAACACTGAAGCTTTCTTT.

A few counts support this clonotype. The genes are TRBV15 and TRBJ2-3; 8 nucleotides agree with TRBD1. The V segment lost 0 bases and the J segment 2 bases; nucleotides outside the gene matches: 4. This CDR3 is 16 amino acids long. Germline loops: CDR1 LNHNV, CDR2 YYDKDF (reference sequence). The CDR3 region is CATSRDAGGNTDTQYF. The CDR3 DNA sequence: TGTGCCACCAGCAGAGACGCAGGGGGCAACACAGATACGCAGTATTTT.

This chain connects TRBV29-1 to TRBJ1-4, with TRBD1 matching 7 bases. The germline V gene has CDR1 SQVTM and CDR2 ANQGSEA. Trimming at V came to 0 bases and at J to 10 bases, leaving 11 bases not matched to a gene. This CDR3 is built from 15 residues. CDR3 sequence (DNA): TGCAGCGTTGAAGATTACAGGGGAGGGGGAAGAAAACTGTTTTTT. Its protein product is CSVEDYRGGGRKLFF.

This clonotype was picked up a small number of times. The chain couples TRBV28 to TRBJ2-1; weak D call: TRBD1 (6 bases). Germline assignment: CDR1 MDHEN and CDR2 SYDVKM. This CDR3 comprises 12 residues. V lost 6 bases and J lost 3, with 6 bases in between. Here the CDR3 DNA reads TGTGCCAGCAGACAGGGCTACAATGAGCAGTTCTTC. Protein product: CASRQGYNEQFF.

The rearrangement links TRBV15 to TRBJ1-4, with 8 positions matching TRBD1. CDR3 length equals 16 residues. Unmatched junction bases numbered 7, after V lost 0 bases and J lost 7 bases. Per germline, CDR1 LNHNV and CDR2 YYDKDF (reference sequence). This chain's CDR3 is CATSRDHQGASEKLFF. The CDR3 DNA is TGTGCCACCAGCAGAGATCATCAGGGGGCGAGTGAAAAACTGTTTTTT.

The V call is TRBV28, the J call TRBJ2-2; 12 positions agree with TRBD2. Germline CDR1 and CDR2: MDHEN and SYDVKM. Losses at the gene ends were 8 bases for V and 7 bases for J; bases not matched to a gene: 17. CDR3 length equals 18 residues. The CDR3: CASRPGLAGGPRSGELFF. The CDR3 nucleotides are TGTGCCAGCCGACCGGGGCTAGCGGGAGGGCCTAGGAGCGGGGAGCTGTTTTTT.

This rearrangement joins TRBV5-1 to TRBJ1-1; the D gene is possibly TRBD1 (5 bases). CDR1 and CDR2 (germline): SGHRS, YFSETQ. The CDR3 has 14 amino acids. With 5 bases removed from V and 1 base from J, the gap between germline ends came to 12 bases. DNA for the CDR3: TGCGCCAGCAGAAAGGACATCCCGAACACTGAAGCTTTCTTT. It specifies CASRKDIPNTEAFF.

This sequence joins TRBV7-2 and TRBJ2-7, with 12 bases lining up with TRBD2. The CDR3 is 14 residues long. V trimming: 7 bases; J trimming: 5 bases; junction bases outside the gene matches: 6. In germline, CDR1 is SGHTA, CDR2 FQGNSA. The CDR3 loop is CASTTSGRPHEQYF. The CDR3 DNA reads as TGTGCCAGCACCACTAGCGGGAGGCCCCACGAGCAGTACTTC. The full variable domain, its missing parts supplied by reference TRBV7-2 and TRBJ2-7, is GAGVSQSPSNKVTEKGKDVELRCDPISGHTALYWYRQSLGQGLEFLIYFQGNSAPDKSGLPSDRFSAERTGGSVSTLTIQRTQQEDSAVYLCASTTSGRPHEQYFGPGTRLTVT.

The V and J genes are TRBV27 and TRBJ2-3, with D perhaps given as TRBD1 or TRBD2 (5 bases each). Trimming stripped 1 base from V and 4 bases from J, with 9 bases between. Per germline, CDR1 MNHEY and CDR2 SMNVEV (reference sequence). The CDR3 spans 14 residues. In nucleotides, the CDR3 is TGTGCCAGCAGTTTATGGGGGTTTGCAGATACGCAGTATTTT. It codes for CASSLWGFADTQYF.

The rearrangement uses TRBV15 and TRBJ1-1; D perhaps matches TRBD1 (6 bases). The CDR3 is made up of 16 amino acids. The V end lost 3 bases, the J end lost 1 base, and 15 bases lay between the germline ends. The V gene's germline CDR1 is LNHNV and CDR2 YYDKDF (reference sequence). The CDR3 region has the DNA TGTGCCACCAGCAGCAACCCAAGGACAGCGAACACTGAAGCTTTCTTT. Protein: CATSSNPRTANTEAFF.

This clonotype was seen a few times. The V call is TRBV28, the J call TRBJ1-1, with 12 nucleotides matching TRBD1. J was trimmed by 4 bases and V by 6 bases; bases with no gene match: 3. Germline V CDR1 and CDR2: MDHEN, SYDVKM. The CDR3 extends over 14 amino acids. The chain's CDR3 is CASRGQGAGTEAFF. Written as DNA, the CDR3 is TGTGCCAGCAGGGGACAGGGGGCAGGCACTGAAGCTTTCTTT. The full variable domain, in which reference TRBV28 and TRBJ1-1 provide the parts outside the CDR3, is DVKVTQSSRYLVKRTGEKVFLECVQDMDHENMFWYRQDPGLGLRLIYFSYDVKMKEKGDIPEGYSVSREKKERFSLILESASTNQTSMYLCASRGQGAGTEAFFGQGTRLTVV.

The rearrangement links TRBV29-1 to TRBJ2-5; perhaps D is TRBD1 or TRBD2 (5 bases each). CDR3 length: 12 amino acids. The germline CDR1 and CDR2 sequences are SQVTM and ANQGSEA. V lost 5 bases to trimming and J lost 1 base, with 8 bases between them. Here the CDR3 reads CSVSGAQETQYF. DNA of the CDR3: TGCAGCGTTTCCGGGGCCCAAGAGACCCAGTACTTC.

Only a few counts were recorded for this clonotype. The J gene is TRBJ2-7, the V gene TRBV6-2 or TRBV6-3; 8 bases map to TRBD1. The CDR3 spans 15 residues. With V trimmed by 6 bases and J by 6 bases, 13 bases remained unmatched. Germline V gene data show CDR1 as MNHEY and CDR2 as SVGEGT. CDR3 sequence (DNA): TGTGCCAGCAGCCTAAGGACAGGGAGGATGGGCGAGCAGTACTTC. Amino acids: CASSLRTGRMGEQYF.

The rearrangement links TRBV7-9 to TRBJ2-1; D ambiguous. Germline CDR1 is SEHNR and CDR2 is FQNEAQ (reference sequence). V was trimmed by 4 bases and J by 9 bases, leaving 7 bases between them. CDR3 length: 11 amino acids. DNA of the CDR3: TGTGCCAGCAGCTCGTCCGCTGAGCAGTTCTTC. Amino acids: CASSSSAEQFF.

The rearrangement uses TRBV6-2 or TRBV6-3 and TRBJ1-6; D is undetermined. This CDR3 spans 14 amino acids. Deletions cut 0 bases from V and 13 bases from J, with 13 bases between. CDR1 and CDR2 from the germline V gene are MNHEY and SVGEGT. This CDR3 is CASSYSTSPGPLHF. Here the CDR3 DNA reads TGTGCCAGCAGTTACTCGACCAGCCCCGGGCCCCTCCACTTT.

The chain uses TRBV28 and TRBJ1-1; 10 positions match TRBD1. Germline V gene data show CDR1 as MDHEN and CDR2 as SYDVKM. V shed 7 bases and J 5 bases; nucleotides not matched to a gene: 7. This CDR3 is 14 amino acids long. CDR3 loop: CASIGQGGGTEAFF. The CDR3 nucleotides read TGTGCCAGCATCGGACAGGGGGGAGGAACTGAAGCTTTCTTT.

The chain uses TRBV6-2 or TRBV6-3 and TRBJ2-1; the D gene is possibly TRBD1 (5 bases). V gave up 6 bases and J gave up 0 bases, with 15 bases separating them. CDR1 is MNHEY, CDR2 SVGEGT, per germline. This CDR3 region has 16 residues. In nucleotides, the CDR3 is TGTGCCAGCAGAACGGACAACGCGCTCTCCTACAATGAGCAGTTCTTC. It specifies CASRTDNALSYNEQFF.

The gene calls are TRBV7-6 and TRBJ2-1; D is uncertain. CDR3 length equals 19 residues. The germline V and J ends were trimmed by 0 bases and 0 bases, with 18 bases remaining between them. Germline V lookup: CDR1 SGHVS, CDR2 FNYEAQ. The CDR3 sequence is CASSLASRTLRSSYNEQFF. The CDR3 DNA sequence: TGTGCCAGCAGCTTAGCCTCCCGTACTTTGCGCAGCTCCTACAATGAGCAGTTCTTC. Combining the CDR3 with reference TRBV7-6 and TRBJ2-1 gives the whole variable domain GAGVSQSPRYKVTKRGQDVALRCDPISGHVSLYWYRQALGQGPEFLTYFNYEAQQDKSGLPNDRFSAERPEGSISTLTIQRTEQRDSAMYRCASSLASRTLRSSYNEQFFGPGTRLTVL.

The chain is built from TRBV7-2 and TRBJ2-2; D is unresolved. The V end lost 5 bases, the J end lost 6 bases, and 10 bases lay between the germline ends. This CDR3 contains 13 residues. Germline V gene lookup returns CDR1 SGHTA and CDR2 FQGNSA. CDR3 in amino acids: CASSHRSPGELFF. For the CDR3, the DNA is TGTGCCAGCAGCCACCGGTCCCCCGGGGAGCTGTTTTTT. The full variable domain, its missing parts supplied by reference TRBV7-2 and TRBJ2-2, is GAGVSQSPSNKVTEKGKDVELRCDPISGHTALYWYRQSLGQGLEFLIYFQGNSAPDKSGLPSDRFSAERTGGSVSTLTIQRTQQEDSAVYLCASSHRSPGELFFGEGSRLTVL.

V gene TRBV29-1 combines with J gene TRBJ1-1; the D is unclear. Trimming took off 0 bases at V and 8 bases at J, with 7 bases between the two ends. The germline V gene encodes CDR1 SQVTM and CDR2 ANQGSEA. The CDR3 covers 11 residues. In nucleotides, the CDR3 is TGCAGCGTTGAAGAAGGACTAGAAGCTTTCTTT. Translating it yields CSVEEGLEAFF.

This clonotype was seen only a few times. J is TRBJ2-7 and V is TRBV7-2; TRBD2 matches at 9 bases. Germline lookup yields CDR1 SGHTA and CDR2 FQGNSA. Trimming took 1 base from V and 7 from J; bases not matched to a gene: 8. This CDR3 is 15 amino acids long. DNA for the CDR3: TGTGCCAGCAGCTTAGGGAGCGGGAGCGGGGGGGAGCAGTACTTC. This encodes CASSLGSGSGGEQYF.